The T cell receptor (beta chain) described here comes from a study of blood T cell repertoires in COVID-19 (dated by TCRdb to the early 2020s). In terms of the full investigation: Samples covering the acute and convalescent phases of COVID-19 were provided by collaborators in the United States, Italy and Spain. The material from the prospective study consisted of cDNA or gDNA derived from T cells, B-cell-depleted T cells, or PBMCs. Deeply sampled blood TCRbeta repertoires from subjects exposed to, actively infected with, or recovered from COVID-19 were included in the dataset. The repertoires were made available in a free public database intended to serve as a resource for research on the immune response to SARS-CoV-2. Samples were obtained from the ongoing ImmuneRACE study (first 160 participants) and from some 1,200 subjects provided by 6 global collaborators. Sample metadata almost always included a de-identified subject ID, COVID-19 status, age in years and sex. Where available, HLA class I and class II types were obtained from metadata supplied by the sample provider rather than from assay-based typing. Beyond this particular receptor, the publication reports: How much clinical and demographic metadata was included differed by source and by participant, and the metadata was provided uncurated.

As for this clone: It lacks a known antigen. There are no base qualities to consult, and no much larger clone falls within one base.

Collaborating institutions collected whole blood in K2EDTA tubes following their own protocols. For TCRbeta analysis, collaborator samples were shipped as frozen whole blood, as isolated PBMCs, or as DNA extracted from either sample type. Including the terminal cysteine and phenylalanine, the CDR3 comprises 13 residues. The kept DNA is CDR3 alone, 39 bases in frame from the first base. The germline V gene sets CDR1 to MDHEN and CDR2 to SYDVKM. The V and J ends are trimmed by 4 bases and 6 bases, leaving 13 bases between them. The immunoSEQ Assay, a bias-controlled multiplex PCR, was used to amplify TCRbeta CDR3 regions from genomic DNA. Per the original workflow: The number of nucleated cells in each sample was estimated from the amplification of reference gene primers within the assay. To quantify the absolute abundance of each unique TCRbeta CDR3 rearrangement, sequence reads were collapsed and filtered. For each sample, productive Simpson clonality was calculated as the square root of Simpson's diversity index across productive rearrangements. The table comes from immuneACCESS by way of TCRdb, which keeps in-frame sequences with V and J called. Part of the clones is missing from these tables; in studies checked, under half for an unresolved V gene and the rest for unknown reasons. V, J and clone size reflect that table, while D and trimming were determined from the DNA. Recorded for this sample are 81,000 or so clones; approximately 80% of them occurred a single time. The ten largest clonotypes hold around an eighth of the sample.

The receptor chain draws on TRBV28 and TRBJ2-7; D gene: possibly TRBD2, on 6 matching bases. The receptor was isolated from a human donor in a cohort sampled during active COVID-19. Sequencing used peripheral blood. This receptor has the CDR3 CASSSPFGSEQYF. The nucleotides read TGTGCCAGCAGTTCCCCCTTCGGGAGCGAGCAGTACTTC.